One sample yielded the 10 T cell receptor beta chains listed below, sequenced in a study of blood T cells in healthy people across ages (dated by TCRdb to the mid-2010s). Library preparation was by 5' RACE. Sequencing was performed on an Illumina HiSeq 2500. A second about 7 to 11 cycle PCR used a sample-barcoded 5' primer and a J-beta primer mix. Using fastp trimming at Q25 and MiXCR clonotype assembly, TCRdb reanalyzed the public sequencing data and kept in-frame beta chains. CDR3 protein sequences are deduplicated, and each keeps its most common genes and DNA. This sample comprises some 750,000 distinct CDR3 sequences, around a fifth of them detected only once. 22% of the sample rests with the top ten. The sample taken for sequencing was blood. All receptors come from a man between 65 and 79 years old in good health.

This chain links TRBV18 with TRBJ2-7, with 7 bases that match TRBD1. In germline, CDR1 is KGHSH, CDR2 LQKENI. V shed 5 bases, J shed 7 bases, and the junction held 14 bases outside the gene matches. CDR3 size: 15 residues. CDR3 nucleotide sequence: TGTGCCAGCTCATCTACAGGGGCTATCCCGGGGGAGCAGTACTTC. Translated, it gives CASSSTGAIPGEQYF.

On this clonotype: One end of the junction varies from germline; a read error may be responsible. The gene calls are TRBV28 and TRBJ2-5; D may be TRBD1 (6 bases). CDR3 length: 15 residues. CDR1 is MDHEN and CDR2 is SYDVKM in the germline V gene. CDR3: CASSLFSGVQETQYF. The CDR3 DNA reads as TGTGCCAGCAGCTTATTTTCAGGGGTCCAAGAGACCCAGTACTTC.

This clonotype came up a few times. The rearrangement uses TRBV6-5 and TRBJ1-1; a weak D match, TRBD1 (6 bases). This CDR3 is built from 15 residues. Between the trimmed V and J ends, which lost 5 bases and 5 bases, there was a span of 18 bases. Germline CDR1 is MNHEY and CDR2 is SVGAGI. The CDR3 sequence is CASSLGGGGRTEAFF. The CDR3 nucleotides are TGTGCCAGCAGTCTGGGGGGAGGGGGGAGGACTGAAGCTTTCTTT.

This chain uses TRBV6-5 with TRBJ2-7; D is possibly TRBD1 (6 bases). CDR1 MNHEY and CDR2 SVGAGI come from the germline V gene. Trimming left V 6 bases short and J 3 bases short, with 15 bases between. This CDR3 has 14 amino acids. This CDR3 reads CASSRDIKGYEQYF. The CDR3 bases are TGTGCCAGCAGCCGGGACATCAAGGGCTACGAGCAGTACTTC.

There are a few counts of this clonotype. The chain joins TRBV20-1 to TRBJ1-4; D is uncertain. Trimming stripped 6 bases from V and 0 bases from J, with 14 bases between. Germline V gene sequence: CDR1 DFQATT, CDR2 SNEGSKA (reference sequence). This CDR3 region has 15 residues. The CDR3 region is CSASAAAATNEKLFF. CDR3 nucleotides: TGCAGTGCCTCGGCTGCGGCAGCAACTAATGAAAAACTGTTTTTT.

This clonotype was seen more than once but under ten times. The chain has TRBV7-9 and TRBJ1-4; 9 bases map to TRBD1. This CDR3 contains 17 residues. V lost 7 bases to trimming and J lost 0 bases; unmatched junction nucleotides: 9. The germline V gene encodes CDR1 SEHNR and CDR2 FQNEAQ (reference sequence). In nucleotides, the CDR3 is TGTGCCAGCACCTGGGCGACAGGGGGTGCAACTAATGAAAAACTGTTTTTT. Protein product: CASTWATGGATNEKLFF.

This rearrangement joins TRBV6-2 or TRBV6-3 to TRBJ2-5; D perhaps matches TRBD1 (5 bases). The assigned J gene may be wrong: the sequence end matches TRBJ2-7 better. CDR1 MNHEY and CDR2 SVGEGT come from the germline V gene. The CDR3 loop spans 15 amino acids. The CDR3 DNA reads TGTGCCAGCAGTTACGGGGCGACCGACACCTACGAGCAGTACTTC. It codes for CASSYGATDTYEQYF.

The DNA for the CDR3 is TGTGCCAGCAGCTCCGACGGGAACTACGAGCAGTACTTC. This codes for CASSSDGNYEQYF. This sequence joins TRBV7-9 and TRBJ2-7; D might be TRBD2 (5 bases). V was trimmed by 4 bases and J by 3 bases, leaving 10 bases between them. CDR3 length: 13 amino acids. Germline assignment: CDR1 SEHNR and CDR2 FQNEAQ (reference sequence).

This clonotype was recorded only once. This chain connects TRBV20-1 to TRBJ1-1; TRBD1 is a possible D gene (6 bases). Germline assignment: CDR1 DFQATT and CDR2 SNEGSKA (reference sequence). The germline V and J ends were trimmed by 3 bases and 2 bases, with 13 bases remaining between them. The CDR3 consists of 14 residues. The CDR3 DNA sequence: TGCAGTGCTAGGGCGGACAGCCGCAACACTGAAGCTTTCTTT. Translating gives CSARADSRNTEAFF.

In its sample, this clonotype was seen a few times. In nucleotides, the CDR3 is TGTTGGATCTCGTACGAGCAGTACTTC. This sequence encodes CWISYEQYF. The V and J genes are TRBV24-1 and TRBJ2-1, with D unresolved. TRBJ2-7 explains the end of the DNA better; the J call may be wrong. The germline V gene encodes CDR1 KGHDR and CDR2 SFDVKD. The CDR3 runs to 9 residues.